The next 29 T cell receptor beta chains were all read from a single sample in a study of cytomegalovirus exposure and HLA in healthy donors (dated by TCRdb to about 2017). Libraries were built with the immunoSEQ multiplex PCR assay. For the multiplex PCR, a mixture combining 60 forward primers for TCR Vbeta segments and 13 reverse primers for TCR Jbeta segments was used. TCRdb's version of the immuneACCESS table is confined to in-frame rearrangements and falls short of the full clone set. An unresolved V gene accounts for under half of the shortfall where checked; the remainder is of unknown origin. The sample includes 150,000 to 200,000 clones, with 65% to 90% observed a single time. The top ten clonotypes cover roughly 2% of the sample. The sequenced material came from PBMCs. The receptors come from a human donor in good health.

The chain is built from TRBV5-6 and TRBJ2-3; D is perhaps TRBD2 (5 bases). Germline lookup yields CDR1 SGHDT and CDR2 YYEEEE. The CDR3 extends over 13 amino acids. Trimming removed 3 bases from V and 4 bases from J, with 9 bases in between. The CDR3 nucleotides read TGTGCCAGCAGCTCCGGAGGACCAGATACGCAGTATTTT. Translation: CASSSGGPDTQYF.

The chain recombines TRBV4-3 with TRBJ2-2; 10 nucleotides align to TRBD2. Germline V gives CDR1 LGHNA, CDR2 YSLEER. V shed 0 bases, J shed 5 bases, and the junction held 12 bases outside the gene matches. CDR3 size: 19 residues. Written as DNA, the CDR3 is TGCGCCAGCAGCCAAGATTTAAGGAACAGCGGGGGGGTAACCGGGGAGCTGTTTTTT. Residues: CASSQDLRNSGGVTGELFF.

V is TRBV4-1 and J is TRBJ2-3, with a weak D call TRBD2 (5 bases). The CDR3 totals 15 residues. Trimming removed 0 bases from V and 2 bases from J, with 9 bases in between. In germline, CDR1 is MGHRA, CDR2 YSYEKL. CDR3 residues: CASSQEWENTDTQYF. The CDR3 DNA sequence: TGCGCCAGCAGCCAAGAATGGGAGAACACAGATACGCAGTATTTT.

V usage is TRBV5-1 and J usage is TRBJ2-2, with 7 bases matching TRBD2. The CDR3 is made up of 16 amino acids. The J segment lost 3 bases and the V segment lost 0 bases, leaving 5 bases of the junction unmatched. Germline values: CDR1 SGHRS, CDR2 YFSETQ. CDR3 loop: CASSLVLAGDTGELFF. In DNA, the CDR3 is TGCGCCAGCAGCTTGGTACTGGCGGGGGACACCGGGGAGCTGTTTTTT.

J is TRBJ2-5 and V is TRBV6-5; 11 bases match TRBD1. The J call may be mistaken, given a closer DNA end match to TRBJ2-7. From germline, CDR1 is MNHEY and CDR2 SVGAGI. The CDR3 loop spans 16 amino acids. The CDR3 loop reads CASSYKPGQGAYEQYF. Written as DNA, the CDR3 is TGTGCCAGCAGTTATAAACCGGGACAGGGGGCCTACGAGCAGTACTTC.

The CDR3 loop is CASSVRAAPDTQYF. The CDR3 DNA is TGTGCCAGCAGCGTACGAGCGGCCCCAGATACGCAGTATTTT. The V call is TRBV9, the J call TRBJ2-3, with a tentative D call TRBD2 (5 bases). The CDR3 spans 14 residues. The ends were cut back, 1 base at V and 4 bases at J, with 10 bases in the middle. Germline V gene sequence: CDR1 SGDLS, CDR2 YYNGEE.

The chain is built from TRBV7-2 and TRBJ2-7; 7 positions agree with TRBD2. The V segment lost 3 bases and the J segment 3 bases; nucleotides outside the gene matches: 8. Per the germline V gene, CDR1 is SGHTA and CDR2 is FQGNSA. This CDR3 is 15 amino acids long. As DNA, the CDR3 is TGTGCCAGCAGCTTTGGGCTAGCGGAAAACTACGAGCAGTACTTC. This sequence encodes CASSFGLAENYEQYF.

The chain employs TRBV12-5 and TRBJ1-2, with D uncertain. V shed 1 base and J shed 5 bases, with 5 bases lying between them. The V gene's germline CDR1 is LGHNT and CDR2 FRNRAP. There are 12 residues in the CDR3. The CDR3 coding sequence is TGTGCTAGTGGTTTGGAACAGTATGGCTACACCTTC. Translation gives CASGLEQYGYTF.

This chain links TRBV4-1 with TRBJ2-7; D is possibly TRBD2 (5 bases). The CDR3 is 14 residues long. The germline CDR1 and CDR2 sequences are MGHRA and YSYEKL. V was cut by 5 bases and J by 0 bases, with 11 bases left in between. In DNA form, the CDR3 reads TGCGCCAGCAGCAGCGGCCTCGCCTCCTACGAGCAGTACTTC. The encoded protein is CASSSGLASYEQYF.

The rearrangement joins TRBV9 to TRBJ1-2, with D possibly matching TRBD1 (5 bases). V was pared by 3 bases and J by 3 bases, with 15 bases between. The CDR3 is 15 residues long. Looked up from germline, CDR1 is SGDLS and CDR2 is YYNGEE. The CDR3: CASSGDKDKDYGYTF. The CDR3 coding sequence is TGTGCCAGCAGCGGGGATAAGGACAAGGACTATGGCTACACCTTC.

The chain uses TRBV25-1 and TRBJ1-6; 7 bases are shared with TRBD1. This CDR3 is built from 17 residues. Germline CDR1 reads MGHDK; CDR2 reads SYGVNS. The V segment lost 4 bases and the J segment 1 base; nucleotides outside the gene matches: 7. CDR3 nucleotides: TGTGCCAGCAGTGCCGCGACAGGGAGTTCCTATAATTCACCCCTCCACTTT. Protein: CASSAATGSSYNSPLHF.

This clone was seen a single time. CDR3 sequence (DNA): TGTGCCAGCAGCGCCGGGACTAAAAATGAGCAGTTCTTC. This gives the protein CASSAGTKNEQFF. The rearrangement links TRBV9 to TRBJ2-1, with 7 nucleotides matching TRBD2. With V trimmed by 3 bases and J by 7 bases, 4 bases remained unmatched. This CDR3 is built from 13 residues. Germline CDR1 is SGDLS and CDR2 is YYNGEE. Full variable domain (remainder filled in from reference TRBV9 and TRBJ2-1): DSGVTQTPKHLITATGQRVTLRCSPRSGDLSVYWYQQSLDQGLQFLIQYYNGEERAKGNILERFSAQQFPDLHSELNLSSLELGDSALYFCASSAGTKNEQFFGPGTRLTVL.

A few counts support this clone. The chain is built from TRBV29-1 and TRBJ2-3; D is ambiguous. The CDR3 is 15 amino acids. The V end was cut by 4 bases, the J end by 0 bases, with 14 bases between. CDR1 is SQVTM, CDR2 ANQGSEA, per germline. CDR3 sequence reads: CSVGYRAISTDTQYF. The CDR3 region has the DNA TGCAGCGTTGGCTACAGAGCTATTAGCACAGATACGCAGTATTTT.

CDR3 nucleotides: TGTGCCAGCACCGAATACAGGGTCACCTACAATGAGCAGTTCTTC. Translating it yields CASTEYRVTYNEQFF. The rearrangement joins TRBV6-1 to TRBJ2-1, with a tentative D call TRBD1 (6 bases). CDR3 length: 15 residues. V lost 7 bases and J 2 bases, leaving 15 bases between the germline ends. CDR1 is MNHNS, CDR2 SASEGT, per germline.

The CDR3 protein is CASSRDSLSGANVLTF. CDR3 nucleotides: TGCGCCAGCAGCAGGGACAGCCTCTCTGGGGCCAACGTCCTGACTTTC. The chain uses TRBV4-3 and TRBJ2-6; 7 nucleotides align to TRBD1. Trimming at V came to 5 bases and at J to 0 bases, leaving 4 bases not matched to a gene. The CDR3 consists of 16 residues. Germline V gene data show CDR1 as LGHNA and CDR2 as YSLEER.

The genes are TRBV11-2 and TRBJ2-1; weak D call: TRBD1 (5 bases). The CDR3 sequence is 15 residues long. Trimming removed 2 bases from V and 6 bases from J, with 14 bases in between. Germline V gene lookup returns CDR1 SGHAT and CDR2 FQNNGV. The CDR3 here is CASSLSGIVFNEQFF. CDR3 DNA sequence: TGTGCCAGCAGCTTATCAGGGATAGTATTCAATGAGCAGTTCTTC.

The V call is TRBV6-5, the J call TRBJ1-4; TRBD1 is a possible D gene (5 bases). CDR3 length equals 12 residues. Germline assignment: CDR1 MNHEY and CDR2 SVGAGI. Trimming removed 9 bases from V and 6 bases from J, with 11 bases in between. This CDR3 reads CASMGPYEKLFF. In DNA form, the CDR3 reads TGTGCCAGTATGGGGCCTTATGAAAAACTGTTTTTT.

The chain recombines TRBV7-9 with TRBJ1-2; D unclear. In germline, CDR1 is SEHNR, CDR2 FQNEAQ (reference sequence). V lost 5 bases to trimming and J lost 4 bases, with 17 bases between them. This CDR3 has 15 amino acids. The CDR3 loop reads CASSLLQTPIYGYTF. The CDR3 DNA follows: TGTGCCAGCAGCCTACTACAAACACCAATCTATGGCTACACCTTC.

The genes are TRBV2 and TRBJ2-5, with D perhaps TRBD2 (6 bases). CDR3 length: 15 residues. The germline gives CDR1 SNHLY, CDR2 FYNNEI. V gave up 2 bases and J gave up 4 bases, with 14 bases separating them. CDR3 sequence reads: CASSEPAGMRETQYF. The CDR3 DNA follows: TGTGCCAGCAGTGAACCGGCGGGAATGCGAGAGACCCAGTACTTC.

The chain combines TRBV7-8 with TRBJ1-6, with 8 bases matching TRBD1. Per germline, CDR1 SGHVS and CDR2 FQNEAQ. Unmatched junction bases numbered 6, after V lost 4 bases and J lost 7 bases. The CDR3 length is 15 residues. The CDR3 reads CASSYQTGANSPLHF. CDR3 nucleotides: TGTGCCAGCAGCTACCAGACAGGGGCCAATTCACCCCTCCACTTT.

The chain recombines TRBV7-9 with TRBJ2-1; maybe TRBD2 (7 bases). Germline V gene sequence: CDR1 SEHNR, CDR2 FQNEAQ (reference sequence). The CDR3 is 16 amino acids. The V end was cut by 1 base, the J end by 4 bases, with 14 bases between. CDR3 nucleotides: TGTGCCAGCAGCTTAGGTGGTGGGGGGGCTTACAATGAGCAGTTCTTC. Protein sequence: CASSLGGGGAYNEQFF.

This chain uses TRBV4-3 with TRBJ1-2; D remains ambiguous. Germline loops: CDR1 LGHNA, CDR2 YSLEER. V lost 3 bases, J lost 8 bases, and 22 bases lay in between. This CDR3 is built from 16 residues. CDR3 loop: CASSHTPGPGITGYTF. The CDR3 DNA is TGCGCCAGCAGCCACACCCCCGGTCCGGGAATTACGGGCTACACCTTC.

The chain uses TRBV19 and TRBJ2-7; the match to TRBD2 covers 8 bases. The CDR3 totals 13 residues. The germline V gene has CDR1 LNHDA and CDR2 SQIVND (reference sequence). V lost 6 bases to trimming and J lost 6 bases; unmatched junction nucleotides: 7. DNA for the CDR3: TGTGCCAGTAGCGGACTAGCAAACGTCGAGCAGTACTTC. This sequence encodes CASSGLANVEQYF. Drawing the rest from reference TRBV19 and TRBJ2-7, the complete variable domain is DGGITQSPKYLFRKEGQNVTLSCEQNLNHDAMYWYRQDPGQGLRLIYYSQIVNDFQKGDIAEGYSVSREKKESFPLTVTSAQKNPTAFYLCASSGLANVEQYFGPGTRLTVT.

V gene TRBV7-9 combines with J gene TRBJ2-1, with 8 positions matching TRBD2. CDR3 length equals 13 residues. The V and J ends lost 4 bases and 11 bases, in that order; junction bases with no gene match: 7. Germline V CDR1 and CDR2: SEHNR, FQNEAQ (reference sequence). This CDR3 reads CASSSPRLAKQFF. DNA for the CDR3: TGTGCCAGCAGCTCCCCGAGACTAGCGAAGCAGTTCTTC.

This clone was seen more than once but under ten times. V gene TRBV4-3 combines with J gene TRBJ2-3; perhaps TRBD1 as D (5 bases). This CDR3 comprises 15 residues. V was trimmed by 1 base and J by 5 bases, leaving 13 bases between them. Germline loops: CDR1 LGHNA, CDR2 YSLEER. The CDR3 reads CASSQAARVKDTQYF. In nucleotides, the CDR3 is TGCGCCAGCAGCCAAGCGGCCAGGGTAAAAGATACGCAGTATTTT.

The chain is built from TRBV7-2 and TRBJ2-3; 10 nucleotides match TRBD1. The CDR3 consists of 15 residues. V gave up 5 bases and J gave up 7 bases; unmatched junction bases: 9. Germline V gene lookup returns CDR1 SGHTA and CDR2 FQGNSA. CDR3 in DNA: TGTGCCAGCAGCCAGGACAGGGGGAGTTTAAATACGCAGTATTTT. Protein: CASSQDRGSLNTQYF. The full variable domain, its missing parts supplied by reference TRBV7-2 and TRBJ2-3, is GAGVSQSPSNKVTEKGKDVELRCDPISGHTALYWYRQSLGQGLEFLIYFQGNSAPDKSGLPSDRFSAERTGGSVSTLTIQRTQQEDSAVYLCASSQDRGSLNTQYFGPGTRLTVL.

The chain has TRBV2 and TRBJ2-1; TRBD1 is a possible D gene (6 bases). Germline lookup yields CDR1 SNHLY and CDR2 FYNNEI. V was pared by 9 bases and J by 6 bases, with 15 bases between. The CDR3 is made up of 13 amino acids. The CDR3 nucleotides are TGTGCCAGTTACCGGGACACAGGCAATGAGCAGTTCTTC. Protein: CASYRDTGNEQFF. Based on the CDR3 plus reference TRBV2 and TRBJ2-1, the full variable domain is EPEVTQTPSHQVTQMGQEVILRCVPISNHLYFYWYRQILGQKVEFLVSFYNNEISEKSEIFDDQFSVERPDGSNFTLKIRSTKLEDSAMYFCASYRDTGNEQFFGPGTRLTVL.

This clone was seen a few times. V gene TRBV4-1 combines with J gene TRBJ2-2; 10 bases map to TRBD2. With V trimmed by 3 bases and J by 3 bases, 13 bases remained unmatched. This CDR3 comprises 19 residues. Germline-derived CDR1 and CDR2 are MGHRA and YSYEKL. The CDR3 nucleotides are TGCGCCAGCAGCCAGAGTAGCGGGGGGACACACGTATACACCGGGGAGCTGTTTTTT. It translates to CASSQSSGGTHVYTGELFF.

The chain uses TRBV15 and TRBJ2-3, with 8 bases aligning to TRBD1. The germline V gene encodes CDR1 LNHNV and CDR2 YYDKDF (reference sequence). The CDR3 is 15 amino acids. Trimming took 3 bases from V and 4 from J; bases not matched to a gene: 6. The CDR3 nucleotides are TGTGCCACCAGCAGGGAACAGGGGGGATCAGATACGCAGTATTTT. It is translated as CATSREQGGSDTQYF.